This T cell receptor beta chain appears in the sequencing data of a study of OX40 agonist ivuxolimab in advanced cancers. Of note for this clone: No antigen is known for it.

Regarding the study as a whole: At 0.1 to 3.0 mg/kg and by week 6, clonal expansion occurred in CD4+ and CD8+ blood T cells. In a subset of nonresponders, normalized T-cell clonal expansion was also low.

Assay: immunoSEQ multiplex PCR; the TCRdb copy retains only in-frame clones and omits some. Among roughly 48,000 clones listed, approximately 88% were seen once. The TCR sequence derives from an adult with an advanced solid tumor such as melanoma, head and neck, liver or kidney cancer. The starting material was CD4+ or CD8+ T cells sorted from blood, obtained in a trial of the OX40 agonist ivuxolimab.

CDR3 nucleotides: TGCAGCGTGCGGACAGGGGCAGCCGAGCAGTACTTC. Translated: CSVRTGAAEQYF. The chain is built from TRBV29-1 and TRBJ2-7; 9 nucleotides align to TRBD1. Per the germline V gene, CDR1 is SQVTM and CDR2 is ANQGSEA. V was clipped by 6 bases and J by 6 bases; unmatched bases: 6. This CDR3 region has 12 residues.